This T cell receptor beta chain was documented in a study of CD8+CD57+ T cells in acquired aplastic anemia. Comments on this clonotype: Its antigen is undetermined.

Findings and limits, study-wide: Sharing between patients and controls was observed for about 27 CD8+ CDR3 sequences.

Those patients picked for sequencing had displayed CD8+CD57+ cell expansion on flow cytometry. Blood sampling was performed on the patients, and none of them had received therapy by then. Profiling that covered TCR beta VDJ and CDR3 relied on genomic DNA as its template. TCRdb re-called the reads through MiXCR, storing one row per CDR3 protein. The data hold some 200,000 distinct CDR3 sequences, with approximately 51% observed a single time. Germline V gene lookup returns CDR1 LNHDA and CDR2 SQIVND (reference sequence). V was trimmed by 4 bases and J by 7 bases, leaving 14 bases between them. CDR3 size: 15 residues.

This receptor was obtained from a human donor with aplastic anemia. Sequences were obtained from sorted CD4+, CD8+, or CD8+CD57+ T cells (not recorded which) from PBMCs. This chain joins TRBV19 and TRBJ1-6; D unclear. CDR3 coding DNA: TGTGCCAGTAGTACCGCAGAACGCCGCAATTCACCCCTCCACTTT. As protein: CASSTAERRNSPLHF.